These T cell receptor beta chains were read from a single sample in a study of chemoradiotherapy in HPV16-positive cancers. Sequencing used immunoSEQ multiplex PCR; TCRdb keeps in-frame clones, though not all of them. The top ten clones hold approximately 2.7% of a sample with under 30,000 clones, around 94% of them seen once. This specimen was taken from a patient who underwent chemoradiotherapy. Receptors originate from a human donor with HPV-associated anogenital cancer. Each CDR3 is given with its conserved first and last residue. A D gene is named only where the DNA matches it firmly. Size values are once, few and many counts, or a class for expanded clones, and some rows have none.

j_gene,abundance,d_gene,v_gene,CDR3nt,CDR3aa
TRBJ2-7,.,.,TRBV6-1,TGTGCCAGCAGCGCAGGACGGGACCCCTACGAGCAGTACTTC,CASSAGRDPYEQYF
TRBJ2-1,.,TRBD2,TRBV7-2,TGTGCCAGCAGCCGCCGGGCTAGCGGGGGGGGCGGGGAGCAGTTCTTC,CASSRRASGGGGEQFF
TRBJ2-5,.,.,TRBV7-3,TGTGCCAGCAGCTTAGGGAGACAAGAGACCCAGTACTTC,CASSLGRQETQYF
TRBJ1-6,.,.,TRBV6-1,TGTGCCAGCACAATCGGGACTAGGGATAATTCACCCCTCCACTTT,CASTIGTRDNSPLHF
TRBJ1-6,.,.,TRBV5-5,TGTGCCAGCAGCTTGAGAAGGTCAAGGAACGACTATAATTCACCCCTCCACTTT,CASSLRRSRNDYNSPLHF
TRBJ2-5,.,.,TRBV4-2,TGTGCCAGCAGCCAAGATCTGGCTTTTCAAGAGACCCAGTACTTC,CASSQDLAFQETQYF
TRBJ2-2,.,TRBD2,TRBV19,TGTGCCAGTAGGCTGGGACTAGCGGGAAATACCGGGGAGCTGTTTTTT,CASRLGLAGNTGELFF
TRBJ1-1,.,.,TRBV11-2,TGTGCCAGCAGCTTAGTGCGGAGCCGGTTGACTGAAGCTTTCTTT,CASSLVRSRLTEAFF
TRBJ1-1,.,.,TRBV6-5,TGTGCCAGCAGTTATCCGACGTACTACCTAGGCACTGAAGCTTTCTTT,CASSYPTYYLGTEAFF
TRBJ1-3,.,.,TRBV9,TGTGCCAGCAGCGTAGCCCCCCCAGGCAGCTCTGGAAACACCATATATTTT,CASSVAPPGSSGNTIYF
TRBJ2-3,.,.,TRBV18,TGTGCCAGCTCACCCCCTTCTAGCACAGATACGCAGTATTTT,CASSPPSSTDTQYF
TRBJ1-1,.,TRBD1,TRBV19,TGTGCCAGTAGTTTATTTACAGGGGGGCGAACTGAAGCTTTCTTT,CASSLFTGGRTEAFF
TRBJ2-3,.,TRBD2,TRBV6-6,TGTGCCAGCAGACCAAAACGGGGGGGGGCAGATACGCAGTATTTT,CASRPKRGGADTQYF
TRBJ2-7,.,.,TRBV10-2,TGCGCCAGCAGTGATGGACGGAAACCCGCGGGGTTAGGAGGTTTCGAGCAGTACTTC,CASSDGRKPAGLGGFEQYF
TRBJ1-2,.,.,TRBV29-1,TGCAGCGTTGACCGCGCTGTCGAGGTCACCTCCTATGGCTACACCTTC,CSVDRAVEVTSYGYTF
TRBJ2-2,.,.,TRBV11-3,TGTGCCAGCAGCTCGAACACCGGGGAGCTGTTTTTT,CASSSNTGELFF
TRBJ2-1,.,TRBD2,TRBV4-2,TGTGCCAGCAGCCGATCGGGACTAGCGGGAGCCAATGAGCAGTTCTTC,CASSRSGLAGANEQFF
TRBJ2-2,.,.,TRBV11-3,TGTGCCAGCAGCCGAGACGGGGACCTTGCCGGGGAGCTGTTTTTT,CASSRDGDLAGELFF
TRBJ2-7,.,.,TRBV29-1,TGCAGCGTTGGCAGGGGGGGCTACGAGCAGTACTTC,CSVGRGGYEQYF
TRBJ1-2,.,.,TRBV13,TGTGCCAGCAGCAAGTGGACGGGTAACTATGGCTACACCTTC,CASSKWTGNYGYTF
TRBJ2-7,.,TRBD1,TRBV7-2,TGTGCCAGCAGCTTAGACAGGGGAACCTACGAGCAGTACTTC,CASSLDRGTYEQYF
TRBJ1-5,.,.,TRBV5-1,TGCGCCAGCAGCTTGGATGGACAGATCAATCAGCCCCAGCATTTT,CASSLDGQINQPQHF
TRBJ1-5,.,.,TRBV19,TGTGCCAGTAGTAAGGAGGGGCTGGCGCAGCCCCAGCATTTT,CASSKEGLAQPQHF
TRBJ1-1,.,.,TRBV28,TGTGCCAGCAGTCCACTTGGGTCGATTGTTCGTGCTTTCTTT,CASSPLGSIVRAFF
TRBJ1-1,.,.,TRBV6-1,TGTGCCAGCAGTGAGTCTGGGCGTCGGGGCACTGAAGCTTTCTTT,CASSESGRRGTEAFF
TRBJ1-2,.,TRBD1,TRBV19,TGTGCCAGTAGCCGAGTTCGACAGGGCGTCGCCTTC,CASSRVRQGVAF
TRBJ2-7,.,TRBD1,TRBV6-1,TGTGCCAGCAGCTCCCTCGACAGGGGGTTGGGGGAGCAGTACTTC,CASSSLDRGLGEQYF
TRBJ1-4,.,.,TRBV6-6,TGTGCCAGCAGTTACCGGGGCGGGGGGTCTAATGAAAAACTGTTTTTT,CASSYRGGGSNEKLFF
TRBJ1-1,.,TRBD1,TRBV30,TGTGCCTGGAGTGACAGGGGTTGGAGTAGGACTGAAGCTTTCTTT,CAWSDRGWSRTEAFF
TRBJ2-5,.,TRBD2,TRBV2,TGTGCCAGCAGTGAAAAAGGGGGCGGGAGGGCCGGGGAGACCCAGTACTTC,CASSEKGGGRAGETQYF
TRBJ2-1,.,TRBD2,TRBV5-1,TGCGCCAGCAGCTCCAAGACTAGCGGGGGTTACAATGAGCAGTTCTTC,CASSSKTSGGYNEQFF
TRBJ2-3,.,TRBD2,TRBV11-2,TGTGCCAGCAGCTTCGTGAGCGGGGGGTCGGATACGCAGTATTTT,CASSFVSGGSDTQYF
TRBJ1-5,.,TRBD1,TRBV19,TGTGCCAGTAGTCCCTGGGACAGGGGTAGGGATCAGCCCCAGCATTTT,CASSPWDRGRDQPQHF
TRBJ2-6,.,.,TRBV5-1,TGCGCCAGCAGCTCCGACAGGTCGTCTGGGGCCAACGTCCTGACTTTC,CASSSDRSSGANVLTF
TRBJ2-5,.,.,TRBV7-2,TGTGCCAGCAGCTCCCACCCAGTGGAGACCCAGTACTTC,CASSSHPVETQYF
TRBJ1-2,.,TRBD1,TRBV6-5,TGTGCCAGCGGTCTAACAGGGGGCATGTATGGCTACACCTTC,CASGLTGGMYGYTF
TRBJ2-7,.,.,TRBV5-4,TGTGCCAGCAGCTGGGGGGATAGCGAGCAGTACTTC,CASSWGDSEQYF
TRBJ2-1,.,.,TRBV6-1,TGTGCCAGCAGTGAATGGGGTATGGACACCTACAATGAGCAGTTCTTC,CASSEWGMDTYNEQFF
TRBJ1-1,.,.,TRBV7-2,TGTGCCAGCAGCTTAAGGGGCCTCTGGGACACTGAAGCTTTCTTT,CASSLRGLWDTEAFF
TRBJ2-3,.,TRBD2,TRBV6-1,TGTGCCAGGACGTGGCGGGAGGGAAAAGATACGCAGTATTTT,CARTWREGKDTQYF
TRBJ1-5,.,.,TRBV27,TGTGCCAGCAGTGCCACAGGGTATCAGCCCCAGCATTTT,CASSATGYQPQHF
TRBJ1-3,.,.,TRBV7-9,TGTGCCAGCGCGGACACCGACTCTGGAAACACCATATATTTT,CASADTDSGNTIYF
TRBJ2-7,.,.,TRBV29-1,TGCAGCGCCCGGCCGGACACCCTCTACGAGCAGTACTTC,CSARPDTLYEQYF
TRBJ2-7,.,TRBD2,TRBV5-1,TGCGCCACTTCACCCGGGACTAGCGGGAACTTCTACGAGCAGTACTTC,CATSPGTSGNFYEQYF
TRBJ2-3,.,TRBD2,TRBV5-1,TGCGCCAGCAGCTTCGGGGGGTTAGAACCAGATACGCAGTATTTT,CASSFGGLEPDTQYF
TRBJ1-5,.,.,TRBV7-9,TGTGCCAGCAGCTTAGAGGGGTCGGGGAATCAGCCCCAGCATTTT,CASSLEGSGNQPQHF
TRBJ2-7,.,TRBD2,TRBV2,TGTGCCAGCAGTGATGAGGCGGGAGGGCCACACGAGCAGTACTTC,CASSDEAGGPHEQYF
TRBJ1-1,.,.,TRBV6-6,TGTGCCAGCAGCTTAGAGCAACAGAGGAACACTGAAGCTTTCTTT,CASSLEQQRNTEAFF
TRBJ2-2,.,.,TRBV5-1,TGCGCCAGCAGCTTGGCCGGGAGAGGGACCGGGGAGCTGTTTTTT,CASSLAGRGTGELFF
TRBJ2-1,.,TRBD2,TRBV7-6,TGTGCCAGCAGCTTATGGACTAGCGGCGACAATGAGCAGTTCTTC,CASSLWTSGDNEQFF
TRBJ2-2,.,.,TRBV7-2,TGTGCCAGCAGCCCAGAGGGTGCTCGTAGGGAGCTGTTTTTT,CASSPEGARRELFF
TRBJ2-3,.,TRBD1,TRBV10-1,TGCGCCAGCAGCATAGGACAGGTCACAGATACGCAGTATTTT,CASSIGQVTDTQYF
TRBJ1-3,.,.,TRBV19,TGTGCCAGTAGTTCGGATCGTGGGGGAGGAAACACCATATATTTT,CASSSDRGGGNTIYF
TRBJ2-3,.,.,TRBV5-1,TGCGCCAGCAGTTCACAGGGTGCAGATACGCAGTATTTT,CASSSQGADTQYF
TRBJ2-7,.,TRBD1,TRBV7-2,TGTGCCAGCAGCTTAGAGGTGGGCAGGGGGATCGGGGAGCAGTACTTC,CASSLEVGRGIGEQYF
TRBJ2-3,few,.,TRBV5-6,TGTGCCAGCAGCTCAGAACAGGGAGATACGCAGTATTTT,CASSSEQGDTQYF
TRBJ1-3,.,.,TRBV29-1,TGCAGCGTTGGTTTTACCTCTGGAAACACCATATATTTT,CSVGFTSGNTIYF